These T cell receptor beta chains were read from a single sample in a study of CD8+ T cells in alopecia areata. Using immunoSEQ multiplex PCR, the repertoire was profiled, and TCRdb retains in-frame clones only, with some absent. The sample carries 150,000 or so clones, roughly 44% recorded once. The sample was CD4+ T cells sorted from blood. All receptors derive from a human donor with alopecia areata. CDR3s include the opening cysteine and the closing phenylalanine or tryptophan. Clone size is not always given. Where it is, it says once, few, many or a class for expanded clones.

V gene: TRBV6-6; clone size: NA; CDR3 protein: CASSRGGSGAYEQYF
V gene: TRBV29-1; clone size: NA; CDR3 protein: CSVEVRRSYNEQFF
V gene: TRBV27; clone size: NA; CDR3 protein: CASTLTGMNTEAFF
V gene: TRBV5-4; clone size: NA; CDR3 protein: CALQGLAGGNTQYF
V gene: TRBV5-1; clone size: NA; CDR3 protein: CASSSTGETDTQYF
V gene: TRBV4-2; clone size: NA; CDR3 protein: CASSRGPGAETGELFF
V gene: TRBV6-5; clone size: few; CDR3 protein: CASSQSGTSADIQYF
V gene: TRBV11-2; clone size: few; CDR3 protein: CASSFVSGELFF
V gene: TRBV7-2; clone size: NA; CDR3 protein: CASSWLADGELFF
V gene: TRBV27; clone size: NA; CDR3 protein: CASSYAQTSVSTDTQYF
V gene: TRBV28; clone size: NA; CDR3 protein: CASSSNTGTPLGTEAFF
V gene: TRBV29-1; clone size: NA; CDR3 protein: CSVARTDNMNTEAFF
V gene: TRBV28; clone size: NA; CDR3 protein: CASSFPGASYNEQFF
V gene: TRBV2; clone size: NA; CDR3 protein: CAGARDSYQETQYF
V gene: TRBV5-1; clone size: NA; CDR3 protein: CASSLAEGTDTQYF
V gene: TRBV6-5; clone size: once; CDR3 protein: CASRGLTPDTQYF
V gene: TRBV18; clone size: NA; CDR3 protein: CASSPPASGAYNEQFF
V gene: TRBV27; clone size: NA; CDR3 protein: CASSRASGLYNEQFF
V gene: TRBV28; clone size: NA; CDR3 protein: CASSLYNEQFF
V gene: TRBV9; clone size: NA; CDR3 protein: CASSVGLAGDGRETQYF
V gene: TRBV2; clone size: NA; CDR3 protein: CASSYAGVTSYNEQFF
V gene: TRBV29-1; clone size: NA; CDR3 protein: CSGDRGIYNEQFF
V gene: TRBV30; clone size: once; CDR3 protein: CAWSGGGETQYF
V gene: TRBV5-1; clone size: NA; CDR3 protein: CASSLSTDTQYF
V gene: TRBV27; clone size: NA; CDR3 protein: CASSRGQGFYEQYF